In this sample, the clone carrying this T cell receptor beta chain turned up a few times. The antigen is unknown. The record originates from a study of blood T cells in healthy people across ages. The germline CDR1 and CDR2 sequences are KGHSH and LQKENI. With V trimmed by 3 bases and J by 2 bases, 17 bases remained unmatched. The CDR3 has 21 residues. Overall study results and limits: Older individuals had lower TCR beta diversity per million T cells (the decline was roughly linear).

Primers used in a second PCR of about 6 to 11 cycles were a sample-barcoded 5' primer and a J-beta primer mix. The yield of each sample was at least 3 million CDR3-containing paired-end reads. TCRdb fed the 5' RACE reads into MiXCR, producing one record per CDR3 protein. This table holds roughly 700,000 distinct CDR3 sequences, around 25% found once. The sample was also linked to a second study, of T cells of mothers and their children.

The J gene is TRBJ1-5, the V gene TRBV18, with TRBD1 identical over 12 bases. The source is a boy under 18 in good health. The specimen was blood. The DNA for the CDR3 is TGTGCCAGCTCACCCCCGGACCTGGGACAGGGGGCGAGTACGGGCAATCAGCCCCAGCATTTT. Translation gives CASSPPDLGQGASTGNQPQHF.